This T cell receptor beta chain originates from a study of spatial heterogeneity in lung cancer. Study-level findings and limits: Counts of expanded alpha and beta TCRs within tumors tracked the tumor nonsynonymous mutation count.

TCRdb recomputed calls from the 5' RACE reads with MiXCR, one row per CDR3 protein. The sample comprises under 20,000 distinct CDR3 sequences, 6.2% of which are singletons, and 6.5% to 7% rests with the top ten. In germline, CDR1 is SEHNR, CDR2 FQNEAQ (reference sequence). CDR3 length: 13 amino acids. V lost 0 bases and J lost 3, with 3 bases in between. Time point reported: sample taken at primary tumor resection. This clonotype has ten or more counts. Antigen specificity is unknown. The origin of this receptor is a male donor with early-stage non-small cell lung cancer. The chain carries TRBV7-9 and TRBJ1-5; D unresolved. The sample here was lung tumor tissue, taken at surgery. The CDR3 sequence: CASSLAYNQPQHF. The CDR3 nucleotides are TGTGCCAGCAGCTTAGCATACAATCAGCCCCAGCATTTT.